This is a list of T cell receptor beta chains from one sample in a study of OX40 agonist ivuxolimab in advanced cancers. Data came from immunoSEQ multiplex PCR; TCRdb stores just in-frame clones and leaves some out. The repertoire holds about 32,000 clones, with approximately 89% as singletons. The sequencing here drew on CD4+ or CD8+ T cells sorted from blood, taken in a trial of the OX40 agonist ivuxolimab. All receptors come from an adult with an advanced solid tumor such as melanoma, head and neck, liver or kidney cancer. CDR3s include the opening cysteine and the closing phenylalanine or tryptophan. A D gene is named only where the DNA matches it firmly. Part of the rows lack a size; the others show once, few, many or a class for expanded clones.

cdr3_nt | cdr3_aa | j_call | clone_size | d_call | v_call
TGTGCCTGGTCCGGGATCAGCTCCTACAATGAGCAGTTCTTC | CAWSGISSYNEQFF | TRBJ2-1 | - | - | TRBV30
TGTGCCAGCAGCGTAGAGGGCCTCTCGGGGGATACGCAGTATTTT | CASSVEGLSGDTQYF | TRBJ2-3 | - | - | TRBV9
TGTGCCAGCAGCTTGGGGCAGGGATGGCTTGAAAAACTGTTTTTT | CASSLGQGWLEKLFF | TRBJ1-4 | - | - | TRBV5-5
TGTGCCCTAGACTGGGAGCTGTTTTTT | CALDWELFF | TRBJ2-2 | once | - | TRBV19
TGTGCCAGCAGTGACGTCCAGCGCTTGCAGTACTTC | CASSDVQRLQYF | TRBJ2-7 | - | - | TRBV2
TGTGCCAGCAGCTTGGCCGGGAGGACCACTGAAGCTTTCTTT | CASSLAGRTTEAFF | TRBJ1-1 | - | - | TRBV5-6
TGTGCCAGCAGCAAATGGGGGGCGAGTGAGCAGTACTTC | CASSKWGASEQYF | TRBJ2-7 | - | - | TRBV21-1
TGTGCCAGCAGCGCGACTAGCGGGAGGCCGTCCAACTACAATGAGCAGTTCTTC | CASSATSGRPSNYNEQFF | TRBJ2-1 | - | TRBD2 | TRBV5-6
TGCGCCAGCAGCCAAGCCGATTCCCCGGGTCCTCAAAACTATGGCTACACCTTC | CASSQADSPGPQNYGYTF | TRBJ1-2 | - | - | TRBV4-1
TGTGCCAGCAGCAAAGGACTAGCGGGAGTCGGGATAAAAAGCTACGAGCAGTACTTC | CASSKGLAGVGIKSYEQYF | TRBJ2-7 | - | TRBD2 | TRBV5-6
TGCAGCGCCTCAGACAGGGCATATGAGCAGTTCTTC | CSASDRAYEQFF | TRBJ2-1 | few | TRBD1 | TRBV29-1
TGTGCCAGCAGCTTGGAGGGCCAAGGGCGGGAGACCCAGTACTTC | CASSLEGQGRETQYF | TRBJ2-5 | few | - | TRBV5-3
TGTGCCAGCAGCCTAGACAGATACGAGCAGTACTTC | CASSLDRYEQYF | TRBJ2-7 | - | - | TRBV11-2
TGTGCCAGCAGTGGGCAGGGACTAAATTCACCCCTCCACTTT | CASSGQGLNSPLHF | TRBJ1-6 | - | - | TRBV25-1
TGTGCCAGCTCAGACATGGGGGGACCCCAAGAGACCCAGTACTTC | CASSDMGGPQETQYF | TRBJ2-5 | - | - | TRBV25-1
TGTGCCAGCAGCCTGGGGACAGGGGCTTTCTCCTACGAGCAGTACTTC | CASSLGTGAFSYEQYF | TRBJ2-7 | - | TRBD1 | TRBV7-6
TGTGCCAGCAGCTCTCCCAATAGGAACACTGAAGCTTTCTTT | CASSSPNRNTEAFF | TRBJ1-1 | - | - | TRBV9
TGTGCCAGCAGCCAAGGGGGGAGGCACGAAAAACTGTTTTTT | CASSQGGRHEKLFF | TRBJ1-4 | medium-sized | - | TRBV4-2
TGTGCCAGCAGCTCCTTTCCTCGGACAGCCAGCTACACCTTC | CASSSFPRTASYTF | TRBJ1-2 | - | - | TRBV11-2
TGTGCCAGCAAGCCCGGGGGGGATTACAATGAGCAGTTCTTC | CASKPGGDYNEQFF | TRBJ2-1 | - | TRBD2 | TRBV27
TGTGCCAGCAGTTTCCCGGGACAGCAGCTATCCCATCAGCCCCAGCATTTT | CASSFPGQQLSHQPQHF | TRBJ1-5 | medium-sized | TRBD1 | TRBV28
TGTGCCAGCAGCATACAGGGGGCGGACGGATACGAGCAGTACTTC | CASSIQGADGYEQYF | TRBJ2-7 | - | TRBD1 | TRBV28
TGCGCCAGCAGTTCAGGGGCGGGGGGCTCCTACGAGCAGTACTTC | CASSSGAGGSYEQYF | TRBJ2-7 | once | TRBD2 | TRBV23-1
TGTGCCAGCTCACCGCGGGAGAGCCATTACGAGCAGTACTTC | CASSPRESHYEQYF | TRBJ2-7 | - | TRBD2 | TRBV18
TGTGCCAGCAGCGACGGTGGCTACCTGAGTTTCTTT | CASSDGGYLSFF | TRBJ1-1 | - | - | TRBV4-2
TGCGCCAGCGCCCCGGGACTAGCGGGGGGTAGCTCCTACAATGAGCAGTTCTTC | CASAPGLAGGSSYNEQFF | TRBJ2-1 | - | TRBD2 | TRBV5-1
TGTGCCAGCAGCTTACGCTTTAGCTTGAACACAGATACGCAGTATTTT | CASSLRFSLNTDTQYF | TRBJ2-3 | - | - | TRBV11-3
TGTGCCACCGACAGGGGCGGGGGGGACGGGTCCAACACAGATACGCAGTATTTT | CATDRGGGDGSNTDTQYF | TRBJ2-3 | - | - | TRBV28
TGTGCCAGCAGTGAGGGACCCCTCAATGAGCAGTTCTTC | CASSEGPLNEQFF | TRBJ2-1 | - | - | TRBV6-5
TGTGCCAGCAGCTACCCAGGGCCCGGGGAGCTGTTTTTT | CASSYPGPGELFF | TRBJ2-2 | few | - | TRBV7-9
TGTGCCAGCTCACCACTAGCGGGGGAGTCCAATGAGCAGTTCTTC | CASSPLAGESNEQFF | TRBJ2-1 | - | TRBD2 | TRBV18
TGTGCCAGCAGCGTAGCTCTGGCTGGCTACACCTTC | CASSVALAGYTF | TRBJ1-2 | - | - | TRBV9
TGTGCCAGCCAAATACAGGGAGGGTATGAAAAACTGTTTTTT | CASQIQGGYEKLFF | TRBJ1-4 | - | - | TRBV19
TGTGCCAGCAGTGAAAGGGCGTCCTCCTACAATGAGCAGTTCTTC | CASSERASSYNEQFF | TRBJ2-1 | - | - | TRBV2
TGCGCCAGCATGGAAGGGGGAGACTATGGCTACACCTTC | CASMEGGDYGYTF | TRBJ1-2 | - | - | TRBV10-2
TGTGCCAGCAGCTTAGGACAGGAGTCCTCCTACGAGCAGTACTTC | CASSLGQESSYEQYF | TRBJ2-7 | - | - | TRBV7-6
TGTGCCAGCAGCGTAGAAGGGGCAGATACGCAGTATTTT | CASSVEGADTQYF | TRBJ2-3 | - | - | TRBV9
TGTGCCAGCAGCACCGGGACAGGGGGCAGGGATACGCAGTATTTT | CASSTGTGGRDTQYF | TRBJ2-3 | - | TRBD1 | TRBV7-8
TGTGCCATCAGTGAGGATGGACCTAGATTAGGCGGGGATGTGGCCCAGTACTTC | CAISEDGPRLGGDVAQYF | TRBJ2-5 | - | - | TRBV10-3
TGTGCCAGCAGCTTGGGACTAGACCAAGAGACCCAGTACTTC | CASSLGLDQETQYF | TRBJ2-5 | - | - | TRBV5-4
TGTGCCAGCAGTACAGGGACAGGGGTTTTGCACGAGCAGTACTTC | CASSTGTGVLHEQYF | TRBJ2-7 | - | TRBD1 | TRBV28
TGTGCCAGCAGCTTGGGTTGGTGGAATAACTATGGCTACACCTTC | CASSLGWWNNYGYTF | TRBJ1-2 | - | - | TRBV5-6
TGTGCCAGCATGGGGACTAGCACCTACGAGCAGTACTTC | CASMGTSTYEQYF | TRBJ2-7 | - | TRBD2 | TRBV2
TGTGCCAGCAGCCCCTCAGATTTCTCCTACGAGCAGTACTTC | CASSPSDFSYEQYF | TRBJ2-7 | - | - | TRBV7-6
TGCGCCAGCAGCCAAGTGCAGGAGGCTAACTATGGCTACACCTTC | CASSQVQEANYGYTF | TRBJ1-2 | - | - | TRBV4-1
TGTGCCAGCAGCGGATCTTTAGACACTGAAGCTTTCTTT | CASSGSLDTEAFF | TRBJ1-1 | few | - | TRBV9